This is a list of T cell receptor beta chains from one sample in a study of regulatory T cells in long-lasting Graves disease. TCRdb independently ran MiXCR on the multiplex PCR reads; one entry per CDR3 protein. The table records 580,000 or so distinct CDR3 sequences, 15% to 20% of them present only once. The same specimen was also included in a second study, on T cells in Graves' hyperthyroidism and ophthalmopathy.

The sequencing used peripheral blood mononuclear cells (PBMCs), collected at new diagnosis, from a patient treated with antithyroid drugs. Every receptor here comes from a man aged 18-30 years with Graves disease. Each CDR3 is given with its conserved first and last residue. D genes are given only for firm matches. A row's size may be missing; if present it is once, few, many or a size class.

J: TRBJ1-5; size: -; V: TRBV5-5; length: 15; D: -; CDR3: CASSLVPGGNQPQHF; DNA: TGTGCCAGCAGCTTGGTTCCGGGTGGGAATCAGCCCCAGCATTTT
J: TRBJ1-6; size: -; V: TRBV28; length: 16; D: -; CDR3: CASSGRSTVTDSPLHF; DNA: TGTGCCAGCAGTGGTCGGTCCACCGTCACCGATTCACCCCTCCACTTT
J: TRBJ2-7; size: many; V: TRBV18; length: 15; D: TRBD2; CDR3: CASSPGTRVVYEQYF; DNA: TGTGCCAGCTCACCCGGGACTAGGGTCGTGTACGAGCAGTACTTC
J: TRBJ1-2; size: -; V: TRBV28; length: 15; D: -; CDR3: CASSLSGVSLYGYTF; DNA: TGTGCCAGCAGTTTATCGGGCGTCAGCCTCTATGGCTACACCTTC
J: TRBJ1-5; size: many; V: TRBV10-2; length: 16; D: TRBD1; CDR3: CASSPGGTGDHQPQHF; DNA: TGCGCCAGCAGTCCGGGCGGGACAGGGGACCATCAGCCCCAGCATTTT
J: TRBJ2-5; size: -; V: TRBV12-3/TRBV12-4; length: 16; D: TRBD2; CDR3: CASSLDGLAGRETQYF; DNA: TGTGCCAGCAGTTTAGATGGACTAGCGGGAAGGGAGACCCAGTACTTC
J: TRBJ2-2; size: -; V: TRBV7-3; length: 16; D: TRBD2; CDR3: CASSLMGTSGRRELFF; DNA: TGTGCCAGCAGCTTAATGGGGACTAGCGGGAGGCGGGAGCTGTTTTTT
J: TRBJ1-6; size: -; V: TRBV27; length: 15; D: -; CDR3: CASSDRFSYNSPLHF; DNA: TGTGCCAGCAGCGACAGGTTCTCCTATAATTCACCCCTCCACTTT
J: TRBJ2-5; size: -; V: TRBV7-2; length: 13; D: -; CDR3: CASSLEDLGAQYF; DNA: TGTGCCAGCAGCTTAGAGGACCTGGGGGCCCAGTACTTC
J: TRBJ2-1; size: -; V: TRBV3-1; length: 13; D: -; CDR3: CASSQDLQNEQFF; DNA: TGTGCCAGCAGCCAAGATCTCCAGAATGAGCAGTTCTTC